Following are 19 T cell receptor beta chains from one sample sequenced in a study of T-cell reconstitution after alpha-beta-depleted transplantation in children. Using unique molecular identifiers, the investigators prepared the TCRbeta library. TCRdb re-derived calls from the PCR reads in MiXCR, one entry per CDR3 protein. The sample shows hundreds of thousands of distinct CDR3 sequences, roughly a quarter of them seen only once. The sequences come from PBMCs, mostly from graft donor cells, collected 360 days after TCRalphabeta/CD19-depleted stem cell transplant. These receptors all come from a female patient aged 2-10 years who had a stem cell transplant for congenital amegakaryocytic thrombocytopenia, so the T cells may come from the graft donor.

This clonotype was picked up a small number of times. The chain carries TRBV29-1 and TRBJ2-5, with D tentatively TRBD1 or TRBD2 (6 bases each). The CDR3 totals 13 residues. V lost 2 bases, J lost 5 bases, and 12 bases lay in between. CDR1 SQVTM and CDR2 ANQGSEA come from the germline V gene. The CDR3 coding sequence is TGCAGCGTTGAATGGGGGGCCGGGGAGACCCAGTACTTC. It encodes CSVEWGAGETQYF.

Only a few counts were recorded for this clonotype. The CDR3 DNA reads as TGCAGTGCCGAGATGGGGGGTGGTCAGCCCCAGCATTTT. Encoded protein: CSAEMGGGQPQHF. The V gene is TRBV20-1, the J gene TRBJ1-5; perhaps TRBD1 as D (5 bases). Trimming removed 6 bases from V and 6 bases from J, with 15 bases in between. Germline lookup yields CDR1 DFQATT and CDR2 SNEGSKA (reference sequence). This CDR3 is built from 13 residues.

In this sample, this clonotype turned up a few times. The chain joins TRBV7-3 to TRBJ2-1; D possibly matches TRBD1 or TRBD2 (5 bases each). Germline-derived CDR1 and CDR2 are SGHTA and FQGTGA. The CDR3 loop spans 14 amino acids. V lost 1 base and J 5 bases, leaving 9 bases between the germline ends. The CDR3 loop is CASSLMGPHNEQFF. As DNA, the CDR3 is TGTGCCAGCAGCTTAATGGGACCTCACAATGAGCAGTTCTTC.

This clonotype was counted only a few times. The chain is built from TRBV27 and TRBJ2-7; TRBD2 matches at 7 bases. Per the germline V gene, CDR1 is MNHEY and CDR2 is SMNVEV (reference sequence). V dropped 6 bases and J dropped 2; count of bases not matched to a gene: 10. This CDR3 is 15 amino acids long. For the CDR3, the DNA is TGTGCCAGCAGACCAGCCCCGGGACTAACCTACGAGCAGTACTTC. As protein: CASRPAPGLTYEQYF.

The chain carries TRBV6-2 or TRBV6-3 and TRBJ2-3; TRBD1 aligns across 9 bases. V dropped 0 bases and J dropped 2; count of bases not matched to a gene: 6. This CDR3 region has 17 residues. Looked up from germline, CDR1 is MNHEY and CDR2 is SVGEGT. CDR3 DNA sequence: TGTGCCAGCAGTTACTCCCCACAGGGGGCCTCCACAGATACGCAGTATTTT. Its protein is CASSYSPQGASTDTQYF.

This clonotype was seen ten or more times. CDR3 in DNA: TGTGCCAGCAGCTTAAGCGGGTGGTACTCCACAGATACGCAGTATTTT. It specifies CASSLSGWYSTDTQYF. The V and J genes are TRBV7-6 and TRBJ2-3, with TRBD2 as a possible D gene (6 bases). Deletions cut 2 bases from V and 2 bases from J, with 14 bases between. The germline V gene encodes CDR1 SGHVS and CDR2 FNYEAQ. This CDR3 region has 16 residues.

This clonotype occurred a few times. This chain joins TRBV9 and TRBJ2-7, with 13 positions matching TRBD2. From germline, CDR1 is SGDLS and CDR2 YYNGEE. The CDR3 is 17 amino acids. V lost 4 bases to trimming and J lost 0 bases; unmatched junction nucleotides: 7. CDR3 loop: CASSRGLAGTSSYEQYF. The CDR3 bases are TGTGCCAGCAGCCGGGGACTAGCGGGAACGAGCTCCTACGAGCAGTACTTC.

This clonotype was recorded many times. V gene TRBV20-1 combines with J gene TRBJ1-4; perhaps TRBD1 as D (6 bases). CDR1 is DFQATT and CDR2 is SNEGSKA in the germline V gene (reference sequence). Trimming stripped 0 bases from V and 8 bases from J, with 22 bases between. The CDR3 extends over 17 amino acids. CDR3 DNA sequence: TGCAGTGCTAGAGATAAGAATGCGGTATGGGGGACAGAAAAACTGTTTTTT. This encodes CSARDKNAVWGTEKLFF.

V is TRBV7-9 and J is TRBJ1-3, with a possible D match to TRBD1 (6 bases). The CDR3 covers 13 residues. V lost 5 bases to trimming and J lost 4 bases, with 9 bases between them. Germline lookup yields CDR1 SEHNR and CDR2 FQNEAQ (reference sequence). CDR3 amino acids: CASSNTGGNTIYF. The DNA of the CDR3 is TGTGCCAGCAGCAACACAGGGGGAAACACCATATATTTT.

The rearrangement joins TRBV27 to TRBJ2-7; D is ambiguous. The CDR3 covers 14 residues. Germline lookup yields CDR1 MNHEY and CDR2 SMNVEV (reference sequence). The germline V and J ends were trimmed by 3 bases and 0 bases, with 9 bases remaining between them. The CDR3: CASSFGRSSYEQYF. CDR3 in DNA: TGTGCCAGCAGTTTCGGACGGAGCTCCTACGAGCAGTACTTC.

The table lists this clonotype with a few counts. The chain recombines TRBV11-2 with TRBJ2-7; D is unresolved. Germline assignment: CDR1 SGHAT and CDR2 FQNNGV. V lost 3 bases and J 5 bases, leaving 14 bases between the germline ends. The CDR3 totals 14 residues. The CDR3 DNA follows: TGTGCCAGCAGCTTGGTTCCTAGGTATAACGAGCAGTACTTC. This translates into CASSLVPRYNEQYF.

This clonotype has more than one count but fewer than ten. V is TRBV28 and J is TRBJ2-1; tentatively, D is TRBD1 (5 bases). This CDR3 is built from 13 residues. Germline assignment: CDR1 MDHEN and CDR2 SYDVKM. V was shortened by 5 bases and J by 5 bases, with 10 bases between the two germline ends. The CDR3 region has the DNA TGTGCCAGCAGTGGGGCATCGGACAATGAGCAGTTCTTC. It translates to CASSGASDNEQFF.

J is TRBJ2-1 and V is TRBV28; 7 positions match TRBD1. With V trimmed by 6 bases and J by 7 bases, 15 bases remained unmatched. The CDR3 covers 16 residues. From germline, CDR1 is MDHEN and CDR2 SYDVKM. CDR3 in amino acids: CASSQGWYRGPNEQFF. CDR3 nucleotide sequence: TGTGCCAGCAGCCAGGGCTGGTACAGGGGCCCGAATGAGCAGTTCTTC.

V and J are TRBV20-1 and TRBJ2-5; TRBD1 matches at 7 bases. This CDR3 has 16 residues. V lost 5 bases, J lost 2 bases, and 14 bases stayed unmatched. CDR1 and CDR2 from the germline V gene are DFQATT and SNEGSKA (reference sequence). CDR3 nucleotide sequence: TGCAGTGCTGGGGACAGAATACAGCCCCGACAAGAGACCCAGTACTTC. Translating it yields CSAGDRIQPRQETQYF.

This chain joins TRBV9 and TRBJ2-7; D may be TRBD2 (6 bases). V lost 2 bases, J lost 0 bases, and 9 bases lay in between. CDR3 size: 14 residues. Germline loops: CDR1 SGDLS, CDR2 YYNGEE. CDR3 bases: TGTGCCAGCAGCGTTGGGGGGAACTCCTACGAGCAGTACTTC. Translation gives CASSVGGNSYEQYF.

This clonotype was counted a few times. The chain joins TRBV7-9 to TRBJ2-3; 7 bases fit TRBD2. The germline V gene has CDR1 SEHNR and CDR2 FQNEAQ (reference sequence). J lost 1 base, V lost 4 bases, and 8 bases had no gene match. CDR3 length: 16 residues. The CDR3, as DNA: TGTGCCAGCAGCTCGGGAGGATCGAAGGGCACAGATACGCAGTATTTT. Its protein is CASSSGGSKGTDTQYF.

V gene TRBV28 combines with J gene TRBJ2-6, with 7 bases aligning to TRBD1. Germline trimming cut 5 bases from V and 3 bases from J; bases unmatched to any gene: 7. CDR3 size: 16 residues. CDR1 is MDHEN, CDR2 SYDVKM, per germline. CDR3 sequence: CASSLRGLIGANVLTF. As DNA, the CDR3 is TGTGCCAGCAGTCTCAGGGGGTTAATTGGGGCCAACGTCCTGACTTTC.

The CDR3 DNA reads TGTGCCAGCAGTTACCCCCACAGGGGGGACACTGAAGCTTTCTTT. It translates to CASSYPHRGDTEAFF. The gene calls are TRBV6-2 or TRBV6-3 and TRBJ1-1; TRBD1 matches 8 bases. CDR3 length equals 15 residues. CDR1 and CDR2 (germline): MNHEY, SVGEGT. V gave up 2 bases and J gave up 3 bases; unmatched junction bases: 5.

This clonotype showed up many times. CDR3 loop: CASSNRDRETQYF. As DNA, the CDR3 is TGTGCCAGCAGCAACCGGGACAGAGAGACCCAGTACTTC. V and J are TRBV7-9 and TRBJ2-5; 7 nucleotides agree with TRBD1. CDR1 is SEHNR, CDR2 FQNEAQ, per germline (reference sequence). The CDR3 contains 13 residues. The J segment lost 4 bases and the V segment lost 5 bases, leaving 4 bases of the junction unmatched.